The present T cell receptor (beta chain) was sequenced within a study of blood T cell repertoires in COVID-19. Whole-study context: Some COVID-19 samples were acute and others convalescent; all came from the United States, Italy and Spain. PBMCs, B-cell-depleted T cells, or T cells were the source of the cDNA or gDNA that made up the material.

Germline values: CDR1 GTSNPN, CDR2 SVGIG (reference sequence). The V end lost 4 bases, the J end lost 8 bases, and 15 bases lay between the germline ends. This CDR3 comprises 14 residues. Per the original methods: Reference gene primer amplification gave nucleated cell count estimates. The protocol was immunoSEQ multiplex PCR, while the TCRdb copy is restricted to in-frame clones and leaves out a portion. D and trimming were read from the DNA, whereas the V and J calls and clone size are those reported in that table. This sample has approximately 190,000 clones, with around 86% found just once. The TCR was taken from a woman aged 35 to 49 with acute or convalescent COVID-19. This chain links TRBV30 with TRBJ1-6; tentatively, D is TRBD1 (6 bases). The specimen sequenced was peripheral blood. CDR3: CAWNPRGRDSPLHF. The CDR3 coding sequence is TGTGCCTGGAACCCCAGGGGCAGGGATTCACCCCTCCACTTT.